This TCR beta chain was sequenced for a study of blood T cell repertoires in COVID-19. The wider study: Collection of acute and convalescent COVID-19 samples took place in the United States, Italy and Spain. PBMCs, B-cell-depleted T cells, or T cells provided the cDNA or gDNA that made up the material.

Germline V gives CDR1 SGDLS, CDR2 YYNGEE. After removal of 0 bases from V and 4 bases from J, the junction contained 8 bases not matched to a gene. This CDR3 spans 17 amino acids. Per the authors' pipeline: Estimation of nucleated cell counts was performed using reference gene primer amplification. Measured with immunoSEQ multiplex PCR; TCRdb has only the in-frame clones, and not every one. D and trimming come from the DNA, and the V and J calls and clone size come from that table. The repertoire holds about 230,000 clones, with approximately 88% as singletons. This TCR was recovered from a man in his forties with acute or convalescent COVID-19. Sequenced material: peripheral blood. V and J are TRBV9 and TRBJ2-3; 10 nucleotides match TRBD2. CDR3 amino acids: CASSVVASGSHSDTQYF. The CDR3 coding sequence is TGTGCCAGCAGCGTAGTGGCTAGCGGGAGTCATTCAGATACGCAGTATTTT.